One sample yielded the 18 T cell receptor beta chains listed below, sequenced in a study. TCRdb re-derived calls from the RT-PCR reads in MiXCR, one entry per CDR3 protein. The table has hundreds of thousands of distinct CDR3 sequences, 12% to 15% seen once; the top ten hold 3.6%. Input material: memory CD4+ T cells from blood. The receptors here all came from a female donor in good health, serving as a healthy control.

The table lists this clonotype with a few counts. The gene calls are TRBV5-8 and TRBJ2-7, with no clear D. CDR3 length equals 14 residues. V was clipped by 0 bases and J by 4 bases, with 11 bases between them. CDR1 is SGHTS and CDR2 is YDEGEE in the germline V gene. CDR3 nucleotides: TGTGCCAGCAGCTTGGGCTATTCCGAATACGAGCAGTACTTC. Translating gives CASSLGYSEYEQYF.

This clonotype was recorded many times. This sequence joins TRBV11-2 and TRBJ2-1; TRBD2 is a possible D gene (5 bases). Germline CDR1 and CDR2: SGHAT and FQNNGV. The CDR3 loop spans 14 amino acids. V lost 3 bases, J lost 7 bases, and 13 bases lay in between. The DNA of the CDR3 is TGTGCCAGCAGCTTGGCGAGGGTCGGAAATGAGCAGTTCTTC. It specifies CASSLARVGNEQFF. The whole variable domain, filled in from reference TRBV11-2 and TRBJ2-1, reads EAGVAQSPRYKIIEKRQSVAFWCNPISGHATLYWYQQILGQGPKLLIQFQNNGVVDDSQLPKDRFSAERLKGVDSTLKIQPAKLEDSAVYLCASSLARVGNEQFFGPGTRLTVL.

This clonotype was seen a few times. This rearrangement joins TRBV5-4 to TRBJ1-1, with 10 bases fitting TRBD1. CDR1 is SGHNT, CDR2 YYREEE, per germline (reference sequence). V trimming: 7 bases; J trimming: 4 bases; junction bases outside the gene matches: 7. The CDR3 totals 14 residues. CDR3 amino acids: CASGPRDRGTEAFF. The CDR3 DNA follows: TGTGCCAGCGGTCCGCGGGACAGGGGCACTGAAGCTTTCTTT.

This clonotype has only a few counts. The chain combines TRBV20-1 with TRBJ2-3; D is unresolved. The V gene lost 5 bases and the J gene lost 0 bases, with 15 bases spanning the gap. CDR3 size: 15 residues. Germline V gene sequence: CDR1 DFQATT, CDR2 SNEGSKA (reference sequence). The CDR3 reads CSAGRTVSSTDTQYF. The DNA of the CDR3 is TGCAGTGCTGGAAGGACGGTCTCTAGCACAGATACGCAGTATTTT.

The chain has TRBV30 and TRBJ1-5; a possible D gene is TRBD1 (5 bases). The V gene's germline CDR1 is GTSNPN and CDR2 SVGIG (reference sequence). CDR3 length equals 15 residues. The germline V and J ends were trimmed by 2 bases and 5 bases, with 16 bases remaining between them. CDR3 sequence: CAWSSFDRRDQPQHF. In DNA, the CDR3 is TGTGCCTGGAGTTCTTTCGACAGAAGGGATCAGCCCCAGCATTTT. Full variable domain (rest looked up from reference TRBV30 and TRBJ1-5): SQTIHQWPATLVQPVGSPLSLECTVEGTSNPNLYWYRQAAGRGLQLLFYSVGIGQISSEVPQNLSASRPQDRQFILSSKKLLLSDSGFYLCAWSSFDRRDQPQHFGDGTRLSIL.

This clonotype came up many times. The chain combines TRBV20-1 with TRBJ1-1; D might be TRBD1 (5 bases). The CDR3 extends over 14 amino acids. Per the germline V gene, CDR1 is DFQATT and CDR2 is SNEGSKA (reference sequence). Trimming left V 5 bases short and J 0 bases short, with 13 bases between. CDR3 nucleotide sequence: TGCAGTGCTGCGACCGACAGTATGAACACTGAAGCTTTCTTT. Amino acids: CSAATDSMNTEAFF.

This clonotype was seen a handful of times. The chain recombines TRBV7-2 with TRBJ2-5; 9 positions agree with TRBD2. Germline CDR1 reads SGHTA; CDR2 reads FQGNSA. After removal of 1 base from V and 0 bases from J, the junction contained 9 bases not matched to a gene. The CDR3 contains 18 residues. The CDR3 protein is CASSLVFSGGVYQETQYF. The CDR3 DNA reads as TGTGCCAGCAGCTTAGTCTTTAGCGGGGGTGTGTACCAAGAGACCCAGTACTTC.

This clonotype was seen repeatedly, ten times or more. The chain links TRBV27 to TRBJ2-2; perhaps TRBD1 as D (6 bases). Trimming took off 6 bases at V and 5 bases at J, with 13 bases between the two ends. The CDR3 consists of 14 residues. Germline-derived CDR1 and CDR2 are MNHEY and SMNVEV (reference sequence). CDR3 region: CASRQGFMTGELFF. Written as DNA, the CDR3 is TGTGCCAGCAGACAGGGTTTCATGACCGGGGAGCTGTTTTTT.

This clonotype occurred a few times. The CDR3 nucleotides are TGTGCCTGGAGTGTATGGCTAGCGAGAGAGCAGTTCTTC. Its protein product is CAWSVWLAREQFF. The rearrangement uses TRBV30 and TRBJ2-1; possibly TRBD2 for D (6 bases). V was cut by 0 bases and J by 10 bases, with 13 bases left in between. CDR3 length: 13 amino acids. The germline V gene encodes CDR1 GTSNPN and CDR2 SVGIG (reference sequence).

The genes are TRBV6-2 or TRBV6-3 and TRBJ1-2, with 9 bases that match TRBD1. The germline CDR1 and CDR2 sequences are MNHEY and SVGEGT. V dropped 10 bases and J dropped 5; count of bases not matched to a gene: 11. This CDR3 has 14 residues. The CDR3 sequence: CAIGQGRVLYGYTF. CDR3 sequence (DNA): TGTGCCATCGGACAGGGGCGAGTTTTATATGGCTACACCTTC.

About this clonotype itself: One base away lies a much larger clone, so this may be a sequencing read error. The J gene is TRBJ1-1, the V gene TRBV7-6; D might be TRBD1 (5 bases). The V end was cut by 6 bases, the J end by 1 base, with 9 bases between. The CDR3 totals 13 residues. The germline CDR1 and CDR2 sequences are SGHVS and FNYEAQ. The CDR3 DNA is TGTGCCAGCAGGACGACAGCGAACACTGAAGCTTTCTTT. This gives the protein CASRTTANTEAFF.

This sequence joins TRBV30 and TRBJ2-7; D perhaps matches TRBD2 (6 bases). The V gene's germline CDR1 is GTSNPN and CDR2 SVGIG (reference sequence). Between the trimmed V and J ends, which lost 0 bases and 3 bases, there was a span of 12 bases. The CDR3 totals 14 residues. The CDR3 nucleotides read TGTGCCTGGAGTGTATTCAGCGGGTTCTACGAGCAGTACTTC. Translating it yields CAWSVFSGFYEQYF.

DNA of the CDR3: TGCAGTGCGGTAGAAGGGAGCGTAAGGTCCTACGAGCAGTACTTC. Translation: CSAVEGSVRSYEQYF. The genes are TRBV20-1 and TRBJ2-7; D perhaps matches TRBD2 (5 bases). The germline gives CDR1 DFQATT, CDR2 SNEGSKA (reference sequence). This CDR3 is 15 amino acids long. Trimming stripped 6 bases from V and 1 base from J, with 19 bases between.

Comments on this clonotype: Just one base apart from a much larger clone, this may be a read error. The rearrangement joins TRBV3-1 to TRBJ2-4, with TRBD1 matching over 10 bases. The V segment lost 7 bases and the J segment 6 bases; nucleotides outside the gene matches: 6. Germline CDR1 LGHDT, CDR2 YNNKEL (reference sequence). This CDR3 is 14 amino acids long. The CDR3 coding sequence is TGTGCCAGCACCCTTGGGACAGGGGCAAACATTCAGTACTTC. Translated, it gives CASTLGTGANIQYF.

This clonotype has a count of ten or more. The rearrangement uses TRBV6-5 and TRBJ1-6, with 8 bases that match TRBD1. The V and J ends lost 11 bases and 9 bases, in that order; junction bases with no gene match: 12. CDR3 size: 14 residues. The V gene's germline CDR1 is MNHEY and CDR2 SVGAGI. CDR3 protein: CASRTGFISSPLHF. CDR3 sequence (DNA): TGTGCCTCCAGGACAGGGTTCATAAGTTCACCCCTCCACTTT.

This clonotype occurred many times. The chain joins TRBV24-1 to TRBJ2-3; TRBD1 might be the D (6 bases). V was shortened by 3 bases and J by 2 bases, with 11 bases between the two germline ends. The CDR3 consists of 15 residues. CDR1 KGHDR and CDR2 SFDVKD come from the germline V gene. CDR3 loop: CATSDVDSSTDTQYF. The DNA for the CDR3 is TGTGCCACCAGTGATGTGGACAGCTCCACAGATACGCAGTATTTT.

This clonotype was counted between two and nine times. J is TRBJ1-1 and V is TRBV7-9; tentative D call: TRBD1 (6 bases). The V gene lost 7 bases and the J gene lost 8 bases, with 20 bases spanning the gap. The germline V gene encodes CDR1 SEHNR and CDR2 FQNEAQ (reference sequence). CDR3 length: 14 residues. The CDR3 region is CASTPGTSGGEAFF. CDR3 sequence (DNA): TGTGCCAGCACCCCCGGGACATCGGGGGGAGAAGCTTTCTTT.

This clonotype was detected ten times or more. The chain has TRBV20-1 and TRBJ2-1; 11 bases align to TRBD2. Germline V lookup: CDR1 DFQATT, CDR2 SNEGSKA (reference sequence). J was trimmed by 9 bases and V by 5 bases; bases with no gene match: 9. The CDR3 totals 14 residues. Here the CDR3 DNA reads TGCAGTGCTCACTTTGGGACTAGCGGAAGTGAGCAGTTCTTC. Protein product: CSAHFGTSGSEQFF.